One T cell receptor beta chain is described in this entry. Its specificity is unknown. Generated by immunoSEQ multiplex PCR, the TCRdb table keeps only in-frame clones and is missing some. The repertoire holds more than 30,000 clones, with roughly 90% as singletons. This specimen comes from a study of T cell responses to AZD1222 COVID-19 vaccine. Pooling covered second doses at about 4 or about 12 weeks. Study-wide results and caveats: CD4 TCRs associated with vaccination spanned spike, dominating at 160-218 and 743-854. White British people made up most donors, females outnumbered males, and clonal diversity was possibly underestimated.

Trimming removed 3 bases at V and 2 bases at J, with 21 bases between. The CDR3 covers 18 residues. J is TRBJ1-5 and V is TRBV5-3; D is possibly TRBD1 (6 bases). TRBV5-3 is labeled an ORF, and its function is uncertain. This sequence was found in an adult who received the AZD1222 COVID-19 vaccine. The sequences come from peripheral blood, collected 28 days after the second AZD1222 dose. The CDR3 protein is CARSWADSDFCGNQPQHF. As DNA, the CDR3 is TGTGCCAGAAGCTGGGCGGACAGCGATTTTTGTGGCAATCAGCCCCAGCATTTT.